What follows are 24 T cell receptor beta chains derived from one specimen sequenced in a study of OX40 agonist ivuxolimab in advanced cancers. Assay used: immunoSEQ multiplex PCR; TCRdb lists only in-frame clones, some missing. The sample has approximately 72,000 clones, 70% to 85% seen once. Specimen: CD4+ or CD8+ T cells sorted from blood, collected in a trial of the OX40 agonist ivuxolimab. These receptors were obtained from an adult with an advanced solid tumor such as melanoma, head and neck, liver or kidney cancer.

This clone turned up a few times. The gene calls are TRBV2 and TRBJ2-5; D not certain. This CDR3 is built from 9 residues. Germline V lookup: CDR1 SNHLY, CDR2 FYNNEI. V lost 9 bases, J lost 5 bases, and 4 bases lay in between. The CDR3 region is CARGETQYF. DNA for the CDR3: TGTGCCAGGGGGGAGACCCAGTACTTC.

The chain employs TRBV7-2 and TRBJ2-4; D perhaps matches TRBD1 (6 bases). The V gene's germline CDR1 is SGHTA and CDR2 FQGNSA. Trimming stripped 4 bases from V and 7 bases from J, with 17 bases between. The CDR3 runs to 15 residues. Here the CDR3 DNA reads TGTGCCAGCAGCTCCTTCGGCAGGGGTGCGAACATTCAGTACTTC. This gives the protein CASSSFGRGANIQYF.

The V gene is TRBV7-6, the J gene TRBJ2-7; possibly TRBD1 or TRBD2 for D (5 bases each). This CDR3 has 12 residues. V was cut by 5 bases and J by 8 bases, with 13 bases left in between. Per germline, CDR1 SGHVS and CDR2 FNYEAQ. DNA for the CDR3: TGTGCCAGCAGCCCACCCACGGGACAGCAGTACTTC. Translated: CASSPPTGQQYF.

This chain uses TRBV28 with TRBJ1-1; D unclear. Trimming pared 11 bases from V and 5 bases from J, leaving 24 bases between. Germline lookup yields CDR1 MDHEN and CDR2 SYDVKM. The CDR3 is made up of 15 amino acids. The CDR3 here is CAGSSGSGGWTEAFF. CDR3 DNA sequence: TGTGCCGGGAGCAGCGGCAGCGGAGGGTGGACTGAAGCTTTCTTT.

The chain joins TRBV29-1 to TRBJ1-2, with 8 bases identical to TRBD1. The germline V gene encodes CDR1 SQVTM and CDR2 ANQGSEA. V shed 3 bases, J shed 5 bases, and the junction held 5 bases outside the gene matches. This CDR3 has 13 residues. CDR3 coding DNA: TGCAGCGTTGACTCGGACAGGGAATATGGCTACACCTTC. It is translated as CSVDSDREYGYTF.

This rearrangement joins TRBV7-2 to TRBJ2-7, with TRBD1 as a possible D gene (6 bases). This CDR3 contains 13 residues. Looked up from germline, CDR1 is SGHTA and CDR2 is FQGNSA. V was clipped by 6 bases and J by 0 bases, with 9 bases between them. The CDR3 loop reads CASRQGSSYEQYF. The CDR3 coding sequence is TGTGCCAGCAGGCAGGGGAGCTCCTACGAGCAGTACTTC.

The CDR3 spells CASSYGLRPYEQYF. CDR3 in DNA: TGTGCCAGCAGCTACGGACTCCGACCCTACGAGCAGTACTTC. The chain joins TRBV7-4 to TRBJ2-7; TRBD2 is a possible D gene (5 bases). Trimming shortened V by 4 bases and J by 2 bases, and 12 bases separated the two germline ends. The germline V gene has CDR1 SGHVT and CDR2 SQSDAQ. The CDR3 extends over 14 amino acids. The full variable domain, completed using reference TRBV7-4 and TRBJ2-7, is GAGVSQSPRYKVAKRGRDVALRCDSISGHVTLYWYRQTLGQGSEVLTYSQSDAQRDKSGRPSGRFSAERPERSVSTLKIQRTEQGDSAVYLCASSYGLRPYEQYFGPGTRLTVT.

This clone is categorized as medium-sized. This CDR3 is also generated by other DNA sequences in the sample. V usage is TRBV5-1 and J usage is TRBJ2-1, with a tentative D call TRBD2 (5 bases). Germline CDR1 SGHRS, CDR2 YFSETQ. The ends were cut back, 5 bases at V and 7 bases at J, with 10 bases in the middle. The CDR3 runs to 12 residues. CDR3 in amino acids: CASSLSGNEQFF. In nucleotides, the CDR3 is TGCGCCAGCAGTTTGTCGGGAAATGAGCAGTTCTTC. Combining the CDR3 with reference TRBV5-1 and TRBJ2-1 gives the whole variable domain KAGVTQTPRYLIKTRGQQVTLSCSPISGHRSVSWYQQTPGQGLQFLFEYFSETQRNKGNFPGRFSGRQFSNSRSEMNVSTLELGDSALYLCASSLSGNEQFFGPGTRLTVL.

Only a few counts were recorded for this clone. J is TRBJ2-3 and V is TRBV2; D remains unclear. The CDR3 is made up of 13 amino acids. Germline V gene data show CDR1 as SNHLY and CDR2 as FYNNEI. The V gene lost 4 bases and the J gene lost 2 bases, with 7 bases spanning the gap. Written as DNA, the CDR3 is TGTGCCAGCAGTGCTCCTTTCACAGATACGCAGTATTTT. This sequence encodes CASSAPFTDTQYF.

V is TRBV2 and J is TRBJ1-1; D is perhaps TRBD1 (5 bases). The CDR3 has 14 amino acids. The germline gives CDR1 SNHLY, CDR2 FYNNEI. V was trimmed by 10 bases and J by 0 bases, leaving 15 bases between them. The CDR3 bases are TGTGCCACCCACCTCTCGACAGTGAACACTGAAGCTTTCTTT. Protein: CATHLSTVNTEAFF.

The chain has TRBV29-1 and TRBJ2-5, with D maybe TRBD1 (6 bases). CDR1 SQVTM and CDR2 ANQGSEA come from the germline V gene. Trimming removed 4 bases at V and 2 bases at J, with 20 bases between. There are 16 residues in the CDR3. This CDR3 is CSVGGGLAGRQETQYF. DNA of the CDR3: TGCAGCGTTGGAGGGGGTCTGGCAGGCCGGCAAGAGACCCAGTACTTC.

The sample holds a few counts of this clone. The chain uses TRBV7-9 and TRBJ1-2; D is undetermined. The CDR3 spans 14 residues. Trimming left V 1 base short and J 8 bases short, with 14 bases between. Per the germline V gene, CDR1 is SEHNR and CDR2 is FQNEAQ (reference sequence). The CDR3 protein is CASSLGVGDEGYTF. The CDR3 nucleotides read TGTGCCAGCAGCTTAGGAGTCGGGGATGAGGGCTACACCTTC.

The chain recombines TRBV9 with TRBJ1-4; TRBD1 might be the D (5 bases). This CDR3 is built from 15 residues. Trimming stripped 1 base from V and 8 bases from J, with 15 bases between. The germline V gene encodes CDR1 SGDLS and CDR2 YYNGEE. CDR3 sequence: CASSVSWGREEKLFF. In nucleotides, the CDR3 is TGTGCCAGCAGCGTATCCTGGGGGAGAGAGGAAAAACTGTTTTTT.

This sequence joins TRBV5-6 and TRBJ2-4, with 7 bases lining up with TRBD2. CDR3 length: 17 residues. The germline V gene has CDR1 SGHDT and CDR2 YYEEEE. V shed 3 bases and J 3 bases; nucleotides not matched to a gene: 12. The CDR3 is CASSWGMEGRGKNIQYF. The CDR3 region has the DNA TGTGCCAGCAGCTGGGGGATGGAGGGGAGGGGCAAAAACATTCAGTACTTC.

CDR3 bases: TGTGCCAGCACCCCGGGGGACCACTTGGGCTCCTACGAGCAGTACTTC. Protein product: CASTPGDHLGSYEQYF. The chain is built from TRBV7-9 and TRBJ2-7, with D perhaps matching TRBD2 (6 bases). The CDR3 loop spans 16 amino acids. Germline V gene sequence: CDR1 SEHNR, CDR2 FQNEAQ (reference sequence). Deletions cut 7 bases from V and 0 bases from J, with 19 bases between.

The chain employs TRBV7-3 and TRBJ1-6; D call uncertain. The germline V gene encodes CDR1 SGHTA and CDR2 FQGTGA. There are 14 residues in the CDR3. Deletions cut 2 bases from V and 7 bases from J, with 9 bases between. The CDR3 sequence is CASSLRPDNSPLHF. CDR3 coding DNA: TGTGCCAGCAGCTTACGGCCAGACAATTCACCCCTCCACTTT. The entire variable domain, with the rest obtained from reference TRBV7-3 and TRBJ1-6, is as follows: GAGVSQTPSNKVTEKGKYVELRCDPISGHTALYWYRQSLGQGPEFLIYFQGTGAADDSGLPNDRFFAVRPEGSVSTLKIQRTERGDSAVYLCASSLRPDNSPLHFGNGTRLTVT.

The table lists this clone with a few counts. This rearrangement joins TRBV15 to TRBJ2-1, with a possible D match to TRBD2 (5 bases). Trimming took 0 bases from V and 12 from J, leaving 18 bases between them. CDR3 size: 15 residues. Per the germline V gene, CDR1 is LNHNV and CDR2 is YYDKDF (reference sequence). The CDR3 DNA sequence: TGTGCCACCAGCAGAGATCATGCGGGCCCGGGTGGGCAGTTCTTC. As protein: CATSRDHAGPGGQFF. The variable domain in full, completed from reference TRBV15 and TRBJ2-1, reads DAMVIQNPRYQVTQFGKPVTLSCSQTLNHNVMYWYQQKSSQAPKLLFHYYDKDFNNEADTPDNFQSRRPNTSFCFLDIRSPGLGDTAMYLCATSRDHAGPGGQFFGPGTRLTVL.

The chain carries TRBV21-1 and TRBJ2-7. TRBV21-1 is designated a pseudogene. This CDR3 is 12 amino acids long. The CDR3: CASSKEDYEQYF. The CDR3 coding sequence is TGTGCCAGCAGCAAAGAGGACTACGAGCAGTACTTC.

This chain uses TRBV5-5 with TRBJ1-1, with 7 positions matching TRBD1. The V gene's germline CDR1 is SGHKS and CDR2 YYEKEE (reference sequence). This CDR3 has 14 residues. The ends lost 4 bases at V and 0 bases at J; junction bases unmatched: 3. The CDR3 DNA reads TGTGCCAGCAGCCCCGGGACAGTGAACACTGAAGCTTTCTTT. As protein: CASSPGTVNTEAFF.

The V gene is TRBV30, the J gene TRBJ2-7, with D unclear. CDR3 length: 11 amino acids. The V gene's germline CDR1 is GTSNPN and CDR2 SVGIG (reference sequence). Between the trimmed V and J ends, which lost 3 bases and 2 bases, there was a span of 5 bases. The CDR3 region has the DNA TGTGCCTGGAGGGGAACCTACGAGCAGTACTTC. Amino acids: CAWRGTYEQYF. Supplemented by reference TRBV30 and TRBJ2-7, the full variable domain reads SQTIHQWPATLVQPVGSPLSLECTVEGTSNPNLYWYRQAAGRGLQLLFYSVGIGQISSEVPQNLSASRPQDRQFILSSKKLLLSDSGFYLCAWRGTYEQYFGPGTRLTVT.

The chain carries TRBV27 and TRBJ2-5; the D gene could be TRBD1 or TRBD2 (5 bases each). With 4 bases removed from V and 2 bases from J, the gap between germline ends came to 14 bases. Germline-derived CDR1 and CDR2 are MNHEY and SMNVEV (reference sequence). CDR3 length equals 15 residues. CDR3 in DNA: TGTGCCAGCAGTTCCCGGGACGGAGCACAAGAGACCCAGTACTTC. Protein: CASSSRDGAQETQYF.

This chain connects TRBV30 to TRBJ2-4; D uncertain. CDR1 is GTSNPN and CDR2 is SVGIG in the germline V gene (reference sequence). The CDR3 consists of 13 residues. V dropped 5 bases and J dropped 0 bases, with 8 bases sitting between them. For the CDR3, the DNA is TGTGCCTGGGAAGCGTTAGCCAAAAACATTCAGTACTTC. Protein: CAWEALAKNIQYF.

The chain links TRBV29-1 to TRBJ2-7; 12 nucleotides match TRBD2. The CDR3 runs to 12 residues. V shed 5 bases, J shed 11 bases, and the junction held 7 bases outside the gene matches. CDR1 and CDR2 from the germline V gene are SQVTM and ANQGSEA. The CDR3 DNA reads TGCAGCGTTTCGACTAGCGGGAGTGTCGAGTACTTC. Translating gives CSVSTSGSVEYF.

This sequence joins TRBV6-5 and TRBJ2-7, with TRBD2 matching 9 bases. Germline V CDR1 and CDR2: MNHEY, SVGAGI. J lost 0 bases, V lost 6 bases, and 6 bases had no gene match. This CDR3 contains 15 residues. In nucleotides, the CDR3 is TGTGCCAGCAGGAGACTAGCGGAGAGCTCCTACGAGCAGTACTTC. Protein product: CASRRLAESSYEQYF.